The 27 T cell receptor beta chains listed next were all sequenced from one sample in a study of cytomegalovirus exposure and HLA in healthy donors (dated by TCRdb to 2016 to 2017). The receptor library was made with the immunoSEQ multiplex PCR assay. A mixture of 60 forward primers for TCR Vbeta segments and 13 reverse primers for TCR Jbeta segments was used in the multiplex PCR. TCRdb limited this immuneACCESS table to in-frame rearrangements with V and J called. A share of clones is missing; checked studies link under half to unresolved V genes, and the rest is unexplained. The sample table shows roughly 120,000 clones, and roughly 80% are seen once. The leading ten clones occupy 1.3% of the sample. The sequenced sample consisted of PBMCs. These receptors were obtained from a woman aged 25 to 39 in good health and CMV-seronegative.

The chain has TRBV5-6 and TRBJ2-6; 9 nucleotides line up with TRBD2. Germline V gene data show CDR1 as SGHDT and CDR2 as YYEEEE. V trimming: 1 base; J trimming: 0 bases; junction bases outside the gene matches: 5. The CDR3 totals 18 residues. CDR3 DNA sequence: TGTGCCAGCAGCTTGCCTAGCGGGGTTCCCTCTGGGGCCAACGTCCTGACTTTC. This translates into CASSLPSGVPSGANVLTF.

This rearrangement joins TRBV5-1 to TRBJ2-7; 9 bases align to TRBD1. The germline V gene encodes CDR1 SGHRS and CDR2 YFSETQ. There are 14 residues in the CDR3. With V trimmed by 3 bases and J by 2 bases, 3 bases remained unmatched. The chain's CDR3 is CASSWGQGPYEQYF. The CDR3 DNA reads as TGCGCCAGCAGCTGGGGACAGGGACCCTACGAGCAGTACTTC. The full variable domain, with the rest looked up from reference TRBV5-1 and TRBJ2-7, is KAGVTQTPRYLIKTRGQQVTLSCSPISGHRSVSWYQQTPGQGLQFLFEYFSETQRNKGNFPGRFSGRQFSNSRSEMNVSTLELGDSALYLCASSWGQGPYEQYFGPGTRLTVT.

This clone appeared once. The chain is built from TRBV6-1 and TRBJ1-1; 9 nucleotides align to TRBD1. The CDR3 is 15 amino acids. Germline V gene sequence: CDR1 MNHNS, CDR2 SASEGT. The J segment lost 5 bases and the V segment lost 8 bases, leaving 12 bases of the junction unmatched. The DNA of the CDR3 is TGTGCCAGCCGGCCGGGAGGACAGGGGAGGACTGAAGCTTTCTTT. Translated: CASRPGGQGRTEAFF.

DNA for the CDR3: TGTGCCAGCAGCTTCGGACAGAAAGAGACCCAGTACTTC. Translation: CASSFGQKETQYF. The rearrangement joins TRBV11-3 to TRBJ2-5; D may be TRBD1 (6 bases). Germline CDR1 is SGHNT and CDR2 is YENEEA. Trimming left V 3 bases short and J 3 bases short, with 8 bases between. The CDR3 covers 13 residues.

The J gene is TRBJ2-1, the V gene TRBV19; D is possibly TRBD1 (5 bases). This CDR3 contains 13 residues. The germline V gene has CDR1 LNHDA and CDR2 SQIVND (reference sequence). Trimming removed 3 bases from V and 7 bases from J, with 10 bases in between. This CDR3 reads CASSMGPGNEQFF. Here the CDR3 DNA reads TGTGCCAGTAGTATGGGGCCTGGGAATGAGCAGTTCTTC.

The rearrangement joins TRBV4-1 to TRBJ2-7, with 10 bases identical to TRBD2. V gave up 3 bases and J gave up 2 bases; unmatched junction bases: 10. CDR3 size: 17 residues. CDR1 and CDR2 from the germline V gene are MGHRA and YSYEKL. CDR3 in DNA: TGCGCCAGCAGCCAGGCTACTAGCGGGGAGACTACCTACGAGCAGTACTTC. This sequence encodes CASSQATSGETTYEQYF.

This clone showed up just a few times. The chain links TRBV14 to TRBJ2-7, with TRBD2 as a possible D gene (5 bases). From germline, CDR1 is SGHDN and CDR2 FVKESK. Trimming took 4 bases from V and 3 from J, leaving 19 bases between them. This CDR3 has 16 residues. The CDR3 sequence is CASSLGIGRTNYEQYF. The CDR3 bases are TGTGCCAGCAGCCTCGGGATTGGCAGGACGAACTACGAGCAGTACTTC.

The V and J genes are TRBV18 and TRBJ2-7, with 10 bases fitting TRBD2. This CDR3 contains 16 residues. Unmatched junction bases numbered 8, after V lost 4 bases and J lost 2 bases. Germline V gene lookup returns CDR1 KGHSH and CDR2 LQKENI. CDR3 sequence (DNA): TGTGCCAGCTCACAGATGTCTAGCGGGAGTACCTACGAGCAGTACTTC. Translating gives CASSQMSSGSTYEQYF.

CDR3 DNA sequence: TGTGCCAGCAGCTTGTTCGCGGGAGGGCTTCGCTACGAGCAGTACTTC. Protein product: CASSLFAGGLRYEQYF. The chain links TRBV5-4 to TRBJ2-7; the match to TRBD2 covers 9 bases. Trimming removed 1 base from V and 3 bases from J; junction bases left unmatched: 8. Germline CDR1 SGHNT, CDR2 YYREEE (reference sequence). The CDR3 runs to 16 residues.

This chain uses TRBV14 with TRBJ2-2, with 7 bases aligning to TRBD1. The V and J ends lost 1 base and 1 base, in that order; junction bases with no gene match: 3. The CDR3 has 16 amino acids. Germline V gives CDR1 SGHDN, CDR2 FVKESK. CDR3: CASSQVRTGNTGELFF. CDR3 DNA sequence: TGTGCCAGCAGCCAAGTGCGGACAGGGAACACCGGGGAGCTGTTTTTT.

The chain joins TRBV5-6 to TRBJ2-7, with 7 bases that match TRBD2. The CDR3 is 15 amino acids. Unmatched junction bases numbered 6, after V lost 1 base and J lost 2 bases. The germline V gene encodes CDR1 SGHDT and CDR2 YYEEEE. In nucleotides, the CDR3 is TGTGCCAGCAGCTTGCACAGCGGGGCTACCTACGAGCAGTACTTC. Encoded protein: CASSLHSGATYEQYF. Drawing the rest from reference TRBV5-6 and TRBJ2-7, the complete variable domain is DAGVTQSPTHLIKTRGQQVTLRCSPKSGHDTVSWYQQALGQGPQFIFQYYEEEERQRGNFPDRFSGHQFPNYSSELNVNALLLGDSALYLCASSLHSGATYEQYFGPGTRLTVT.

The chain is built from TRBV19 and TRBJ2-5; TRBD1 aligns across 8 bases. The CDR3 sequence is 14 residues long. V shed 9 bases, J shed 6 bases, and the junction held 12 bases outside the gene matches. Germline CDR1 is LNHDA and CDR2 is SQIVND (reference sequence). The CDR3 reads CASEPGAGGQTQYF. Here the CDR3 DNA reads TGTGCCAGCGAGCCAGGGGCAGGGGGCCAGACCCAGTACTTC.

This clone was seen a handful of times. V is TRBV4-2 and J is TRBJ1-5; D not resolved. Germline-derived CDR1 and CDR2 are LGHNA and YNFKEQ. The CDR3 has 16 residues. The V gene lost 1 base and the J gene lost 3 bases, with 13 bases spanning the gap. In DNA, the CDR3 is TGTGCCAGCAGCCAAGTGGGTGGGCGGGCCAATCAGCCCCAGCATTTT. It translates to CASSQVGGRANQPQHF.

This clone was detected only once. J is TRBJ1-6 and V is TRBV15, with 9 bases lining up with TRBD1. Germline assignment: CDR1 LNHNV and CDR2 YYDKDF (reference sequence). The V gene end was trimmed by 4 bases and the J gene end by 8 bases; junction bases not matched to a gene: 3. The CDR3 runs 14 residues. CDR3 region: CATSTGQGYSPLHF. The CDR3 coding sequence is TGTGCCACCAGCACGGGACAGGGTTATTCACCCCTCCACTTT.

This clone appeared a single time. The chain joins TRBV6-5 to TRBJ1-1; 8 bases align to TRBD1. The germline V gene has CDR1 MNHEY and CDR2 SVGAGI. V lost 4 bases, J lost 5 bases, and 9 bases stayed unmatched. The CDR3 spans 15 residues. The CDR3 is CASSFDRGLQTEAFF. For the CDR3, the DNA is TGTGCCAGCAGTTTCGACAGGGGCCTTCAGACTGAAGCTTTCTTT.

The V gene is TRBV2, the J gene TRBJ1-6; 10 bases align to TRBD1. This CDR3 is built from 15 residues. Germline lookup yields CDR1 SNHLY and CDR2 FYNNEI. The ends lost 5 bases at V and 10 bases at J; junction bases unmatched: 8. This chain's CDR3 is CASSRQGAVNSPLHF. The CDR3 region has the DNA TGTGCCAGCAGTCGACAGGGGGCGGTCAACTCACCCCTCCACTTT.

The chain combines TRBV5-1 with TRBJ1-1, with D hard to call. Trimming left V 3 bases short and J 2 bases short, with 8 bases between. There are 13 residues in the CDR3. Germline CDR1 reads SGHRS; CDR2 reads YFSETQ. CDR3 in amino acids: CASSSAVNTEAFF. The CDR3, as DNA: TGCGCCAGCAGCTCTGCAGTCAACACTGAAGCTTTCTTT.

The gene calls are TRBV7-9 and TRBJ1-5; D may be TRBD1 (5 bases). Germline V lookup: CDR1 SEHNR, CDR2 FQNEAQ (reference sequence). The germline V and J ends were trimmed by 1 base and 5 bases, with 9 bases remaining between them. The CDR3 is 14 amino acids. DNA of the CDR3: TGTGCCAGCAGCTTAGGGCAGGGCGATCAGCCCCAGCATTTT. Translation gives CASSLGQGDQPQHF.

The rearrangement links TRBV9 to TRBJ2-1; 8 bases are a match to TRBD1. Per the germline V gene, CDR1 is SGDLS and CDR2 is YYNGEE. V shed 4 bases and J 6 bases; nucleotides not matched to a gene: 6. The CDR3 is 14 residues long. This CDR3 reads CASSPWTGTNEQFF. Here the CDR3 DNA reads TGTGCCAGCAGCCCATGGACAGGGACCAATGAGCAGTTCTTC.

The V and J genes are TRBV4-2 and TRBJ1-5, with a weak D call TRBD1 (5 bases). The CDR3 consists of 15 residues. From germline, CDR1 is LGHNA and CDR2 YNFKEQ. Trimming removed 0 bases at V and 2 bases at J, with 8 bases between. CDR3 amino acids: CASSQDGGGNQPQHF. The DNA for the CDR3 is TGTGCCAGCAGCCAAGACGGGGGGGGCAATCAGCCCCAGCATTTT.

This chain links TRBV27 with TRBJ2-5; D is unclear. Deletions cut 3 bases from V and 2 bases from J, with 10 bases between. Germline V lookup: CDR1 MNHEY, CDR2 SMNVEV (reference sequence). This CDR3 has 14 amino acids. The CDR3 sequence is CASSFADLQETQYF. The CDR3 DNA reads TGTGCCAGCAGTTTTGCGGATTTACAAGAGACCCAGTACTTC.

The chain employs TRBV5-1 and TRBJ2-5; D remains ambiguous. This CDR3 is 16 amino acids long. Germline V CDR1 and CDR2: SGHRS, YFSETQ. V lost 4 bases, J lost 5 bases, and 21 bases lay in between. The CDR3 DNA sequence: TGCGCCAGCAGCCCCCAAGGTGGGCAGGTTAAGGAGACCCAGTACTTC. Its protein product is CASSPQGGQVKETQYF.

About this clone itself: The sample contains more than one DNA sequence encoding this CDR3. The CDR3 bases are TGCGCCAGCAGCTCAGGACTTATGAACACTGAAGCTTTCTTT. Protein: CASSSGLMNTEAFF. The chain carries TRBV5-1 and TRBJ1-1, with D hard to call. This CDR3 is 14 amino acids long. The V end lost 3 bases, the J end lost 0 bases, and 9 bases lay between the germline ends. CDR1 is SGHRS, CDR2 YFSETQ, per germline.

The chain uses TRBV25-1 and TRBJ2-1, with 8 nucleotides matching TRBD2. Germline lookup yields CDR1 MGHDK and CDR2 SYGVNS. Losses at the gene ends were 0 bases for V and 9 bases for J; bases not matched to a gene: 7. There are 15 residues in the CDR3. The CDR3 coding sequence is TGTGCCAGCAGTGAATACAGCGGGAGAGTTACTGAGCAGTTCTTC. Its protein product is CASSEYSGRVTEQFF.

The chain couples TRBV9 to TRBJ2-3; D remains unclear. CDR1 and CDR2 (germline): SGDLS, YYNGEE. V dropped 0 bases and J dropped 1 base, with 3 bases sitting between them. There are 13 residues in the CDR3. The CDR3 DNA reads as TGTGCCAGCAGCGTAGCGGGCACAGATACGCAGTATTTT. It is translated as CASSVAGTDTQYF.

The V call is TRBV5-1, the J call TRBJ1-4; 9 bases line up with TRBD1. Germline CDR1 SGHRS, CDR2 YFSETQ. This CDR3 comprises 14 residues. Trimming removed 4 bases from V and 5 bases from J; junction bases left unmatched: 3. CDR3 sequence: CASSPGTGNEKLFF. CDR3 coding DNA: TGCGCCAGCAGCCCGGGGACAGGGAATGAAAAACTGTTTTTT.

This clone was seen a few times. V and J are TRBV28 and TRBJ2-7, with D unresolved. This CDR3 has 12 residues. V shed 8 bases and J shed 0 bases, with 8 bases lying between them. CDR1 is MDHEN, CDR2 SYDVKM, per germline. The CDR3, as DNA: TGTGCCAGCCGGGTTCCCTCCTACGAGCAGTACTTC. The encoded protein is CASRVPSYEQYF.